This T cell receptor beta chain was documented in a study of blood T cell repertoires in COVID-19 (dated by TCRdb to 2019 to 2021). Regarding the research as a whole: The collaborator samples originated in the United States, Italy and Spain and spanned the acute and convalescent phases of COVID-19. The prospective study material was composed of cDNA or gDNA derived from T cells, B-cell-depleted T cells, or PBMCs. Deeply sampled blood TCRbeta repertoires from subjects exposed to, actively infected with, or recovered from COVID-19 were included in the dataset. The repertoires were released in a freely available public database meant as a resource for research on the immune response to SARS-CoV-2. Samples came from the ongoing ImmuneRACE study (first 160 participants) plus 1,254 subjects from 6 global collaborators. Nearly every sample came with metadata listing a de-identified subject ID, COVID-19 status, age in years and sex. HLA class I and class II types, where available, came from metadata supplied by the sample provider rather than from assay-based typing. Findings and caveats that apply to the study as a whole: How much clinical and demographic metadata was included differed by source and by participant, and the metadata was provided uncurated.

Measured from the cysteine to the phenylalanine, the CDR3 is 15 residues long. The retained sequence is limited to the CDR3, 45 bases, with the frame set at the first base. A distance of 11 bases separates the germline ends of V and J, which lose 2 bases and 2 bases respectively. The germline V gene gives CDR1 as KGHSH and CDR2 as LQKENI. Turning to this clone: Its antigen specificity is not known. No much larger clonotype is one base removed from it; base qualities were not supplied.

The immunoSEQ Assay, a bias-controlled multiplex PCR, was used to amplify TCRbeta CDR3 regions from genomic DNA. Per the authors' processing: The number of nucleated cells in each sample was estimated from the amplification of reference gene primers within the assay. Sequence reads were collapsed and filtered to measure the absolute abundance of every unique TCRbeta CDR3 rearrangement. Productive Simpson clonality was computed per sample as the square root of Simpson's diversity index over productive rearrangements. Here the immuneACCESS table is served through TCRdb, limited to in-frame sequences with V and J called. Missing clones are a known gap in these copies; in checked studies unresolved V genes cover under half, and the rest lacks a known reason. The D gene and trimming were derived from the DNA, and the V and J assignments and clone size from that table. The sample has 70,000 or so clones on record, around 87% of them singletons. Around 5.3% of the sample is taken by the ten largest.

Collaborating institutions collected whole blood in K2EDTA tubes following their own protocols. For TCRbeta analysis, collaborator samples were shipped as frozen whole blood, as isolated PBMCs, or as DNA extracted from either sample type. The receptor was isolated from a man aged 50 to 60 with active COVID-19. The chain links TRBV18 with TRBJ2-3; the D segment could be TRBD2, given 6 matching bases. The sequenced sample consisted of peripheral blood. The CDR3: CASSPGRGYTDTQYF. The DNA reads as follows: TGTGCCAGCTCACCAGGGCGGGGTTACACAGATACGCAGTATTTT.